This T cell receptor (beta chain) stems from a study of shared clonotypes between healthy human individuals. Study-level background: Per-donor plates numbered three CD4 naive, three CD4 memory, two CD8 naive and one CD8 memory. Study-level results: Rarefaction analysis demonstrated incomplete sorted-subset sequencing notwithstanding large depth.

The V end was cut by 1 base, the J end by 12 bases, with 24 bases between. The germline V gene encodes CDR1 LNHNV and CDR2 YYDKDF (reference sequence). The CDR3 consists of 16 residues. Profiling relied on immunoSEQ multiplex PCR, and the TCRdb table lists in-frame clones only, not all of them. The sample lists about 2.4 million clones; 80% to 95% were seen once. About this clone: What it recognizes is unknown.

The rearrangement uses TRBV15 and TRBJ1-2, with unresolved D. Sequenced input: naive CD4+ T cells from PBMCs. Subset here: CD45RA+ positively selected. The sequence derives from a man aged 18 to 30 in good health. Some clones in this sample may be carry-over from other donors' samples. CDR3 sequence (DNA): TGTGCCACCAGCAGAGGAGGCCGAGGCGTCGGGTCGGTGGACACCTTC. It codes for CATSRGGRGVGSVDTF.